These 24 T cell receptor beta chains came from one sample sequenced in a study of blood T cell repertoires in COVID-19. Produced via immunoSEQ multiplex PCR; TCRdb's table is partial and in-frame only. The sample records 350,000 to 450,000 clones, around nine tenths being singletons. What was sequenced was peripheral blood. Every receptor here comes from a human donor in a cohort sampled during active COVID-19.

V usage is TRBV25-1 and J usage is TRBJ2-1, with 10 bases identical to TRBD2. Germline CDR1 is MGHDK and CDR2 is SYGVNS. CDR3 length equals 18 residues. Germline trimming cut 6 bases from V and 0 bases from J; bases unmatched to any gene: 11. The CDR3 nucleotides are TGTGCCAGCAGCACCCCTGGGGCTAGCGGGAGCTCCTACAATGAGCAGTTCTTC. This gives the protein CASSTPGASGSSYNEQFF.

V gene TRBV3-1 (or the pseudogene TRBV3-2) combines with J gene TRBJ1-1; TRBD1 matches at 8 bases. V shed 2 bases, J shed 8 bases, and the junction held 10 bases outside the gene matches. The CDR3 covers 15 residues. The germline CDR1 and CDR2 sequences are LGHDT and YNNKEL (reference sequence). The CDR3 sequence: CASSQPSGGTGEAFF. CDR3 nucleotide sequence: TGTGCCAGCAGCCAACCCTCGGGTGGGACAGGAGAAGCTTTCTTT.

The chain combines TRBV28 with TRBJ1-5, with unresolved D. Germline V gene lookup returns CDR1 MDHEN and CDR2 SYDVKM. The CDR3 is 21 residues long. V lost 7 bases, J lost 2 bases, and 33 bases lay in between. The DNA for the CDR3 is TGTGCCAGCATTAGAGGGCGTCTCCGCCGCGACGGCCGGTCCGGCAATCAGCCCCAGCATTTT. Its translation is CASIRGRLRRDGRSGNQPQHF.

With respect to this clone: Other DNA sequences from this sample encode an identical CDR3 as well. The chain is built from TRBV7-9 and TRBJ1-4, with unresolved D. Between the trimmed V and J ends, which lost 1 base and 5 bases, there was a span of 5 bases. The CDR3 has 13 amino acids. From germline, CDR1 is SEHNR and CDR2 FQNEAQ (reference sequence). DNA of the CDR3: TGTGCCAGCAGCTTAGAAGCAAATGAAAAACTGTTTTTT. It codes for CASSLEANEKLFF. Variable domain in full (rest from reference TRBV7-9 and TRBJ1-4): DTGVSQNPRHKITKRGQNVTFRCDPISEHNRLYWYRQTLGQGPEFLTYFQNEAQLEKSRLLSDRFSAERPKGSFSTLEIQRTEQGDSAMYLCASSLEANEKLFFGSGTQLSVL.

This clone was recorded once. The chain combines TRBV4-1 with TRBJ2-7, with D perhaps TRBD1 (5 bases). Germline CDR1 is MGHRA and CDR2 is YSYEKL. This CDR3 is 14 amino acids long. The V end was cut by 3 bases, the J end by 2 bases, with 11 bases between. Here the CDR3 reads CASSQLTGPYEQYF. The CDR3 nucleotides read TGCGCCAGCAGCCAGCTAACAGGTCCCTACGAGCAGTACTTC.

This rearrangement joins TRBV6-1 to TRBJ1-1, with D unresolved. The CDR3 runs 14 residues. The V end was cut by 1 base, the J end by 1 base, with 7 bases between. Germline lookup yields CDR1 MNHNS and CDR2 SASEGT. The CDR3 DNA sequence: TGTGCCAGCAGTGAAGACCCAGAGAACACTGAAGCTTTCTTT. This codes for CASSEDPENTEAFF.

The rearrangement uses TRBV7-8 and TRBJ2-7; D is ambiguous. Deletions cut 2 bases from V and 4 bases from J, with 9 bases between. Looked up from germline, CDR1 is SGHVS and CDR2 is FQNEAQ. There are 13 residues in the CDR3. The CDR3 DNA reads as TGTGCCAGCAGCTTATTTCTAGGTTACGAGCAGTACTTC. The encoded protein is CASSLFLGYEQYF.

The CDR3 protein is CAWRGLAGGRDEQFF. CDR3 in DNA: TGTGCCTGGAGAGGACTAGCGGGGGGCAGGGATGAGCAGTTCTTC. The chain couples TRBV30 to TRBJ2-1; 14 nucleotides line up with TRBD2. The CDR3 runs to 15 residues. Unmatched junction bases numbered 6, after V lost 3 bases and J lost 8 bases. The germline gives CDR1 GTSNPN, CDR2 SVGIG (reference sequence). Complete variable domain (other parts from reference TRBV30 and TRBJ2-1): SQTIHQWPATLVQPVGSPLSLECTVEGTSNPNLYWYRQAAGRGLQLLFYSVGIGQISSEVPQNLSASRPQDRQFILSSKKLLLSDSGFYLCAWRGLAGGRDEQFFGPGTRLTVL.

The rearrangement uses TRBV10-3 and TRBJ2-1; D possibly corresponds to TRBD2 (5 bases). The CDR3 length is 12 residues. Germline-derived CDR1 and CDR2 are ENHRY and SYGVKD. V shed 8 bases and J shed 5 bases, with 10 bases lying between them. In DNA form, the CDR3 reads TGTGCCATCCGGGTCGGGGACAATGAGCAGTTCTTC. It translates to CAIRVGDNEQFF.

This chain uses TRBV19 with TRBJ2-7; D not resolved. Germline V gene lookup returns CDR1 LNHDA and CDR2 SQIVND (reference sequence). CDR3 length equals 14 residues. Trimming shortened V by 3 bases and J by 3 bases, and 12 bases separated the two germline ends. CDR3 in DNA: TGTGCCAGTAGTATTGGGCATCCCGTCTACGAGCAGTACTTC. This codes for CASSIGHPVYEQYF. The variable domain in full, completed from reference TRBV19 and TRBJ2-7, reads DGGITQSPKYLFRKEGQNVTLSCEQNLNHDAMYWYRQDPGQGLRLIYYSQIVNDFQKGDIAEGYSVSREKKESFPLTVTSAQKNPTAFYLCASSIGHPVYEQYFGPGTRLTVT.

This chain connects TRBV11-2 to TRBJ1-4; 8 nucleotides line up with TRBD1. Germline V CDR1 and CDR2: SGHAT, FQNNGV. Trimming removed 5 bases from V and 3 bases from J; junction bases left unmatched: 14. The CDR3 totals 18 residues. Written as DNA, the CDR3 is TGTGCCAGCAGCCCGAGGTGGGGCAGGGGACAGGCTAATGAAAAACTGTTTTTT. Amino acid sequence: CASSPRWGRGQANEKLFF.

CDR3 in DNA: TGTGCCAGCAGCCTAGACAGGGGTTTCAGCTACACCTTC. Encoded protein: CASSLDRGFSYTF. The chain joins TRBV14 to TRBJ1-2; 8 bases are a match to TRBD1. The V gene's germline CDR1 is SGHDN and CDR2 FVKESK. The J segment lost 9 bases and the V segment lost 4 bases, leaving 7 bases of the junction unmatched. This CDR3 contains 13 residues.

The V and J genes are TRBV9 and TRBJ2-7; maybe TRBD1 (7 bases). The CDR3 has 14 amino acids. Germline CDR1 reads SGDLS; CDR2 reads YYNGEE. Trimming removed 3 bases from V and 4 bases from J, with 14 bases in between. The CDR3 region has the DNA TGTGCCAGCAGCGGGGGGGACAGTTTTTACGAGCAGTACTTC. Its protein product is CASSGGDSFYEQYF.

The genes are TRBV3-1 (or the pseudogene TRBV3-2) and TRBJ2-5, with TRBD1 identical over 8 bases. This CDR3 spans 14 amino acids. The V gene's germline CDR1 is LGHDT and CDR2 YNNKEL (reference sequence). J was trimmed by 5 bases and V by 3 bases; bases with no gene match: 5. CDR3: CASSHSGQGETQYF. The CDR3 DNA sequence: TGTGCCAGCAGCCACTCCGGACAGGGCGAGACCCAGTACTTC.

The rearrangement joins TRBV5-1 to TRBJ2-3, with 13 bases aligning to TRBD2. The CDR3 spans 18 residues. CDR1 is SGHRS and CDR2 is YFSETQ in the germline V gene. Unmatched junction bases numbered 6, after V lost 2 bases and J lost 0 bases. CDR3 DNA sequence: TGCGCCAGCAGCTTTGGGACTAGCGGGGATCAAAGCACAGATACGCAGTATTTT. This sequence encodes CASSFGTSGDQSTDTQYF. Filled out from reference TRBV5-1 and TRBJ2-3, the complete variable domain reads KAGVTQTPRYLIKTRGQQVTLSCSPISGHRSVSWYQQTPGQGLQFLFEYFSETQRNKGNFPGRFSGRQFSNSRSEMNVSTLELGDSALYLCASSFGTSGDQSTDTQYFGPGTRLTVL.

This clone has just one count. CDR3 in DNA: TGCAGCGTCCGGGACAGGGTGAACACTGAAGCTTTCTTT. Protein product: CSVRDRVNTEAFF. The chain links TRBV29-1 to TRBJ1-1; 9 bases align to TRBD1. V lost 6 bases to trimming and J lost 0 bases; unmatched junction nucleotides: 2. The CDR3 sequence is 13 residues long. The germline gives CDR1 SQVTM, CDR2 ANQGSEA.

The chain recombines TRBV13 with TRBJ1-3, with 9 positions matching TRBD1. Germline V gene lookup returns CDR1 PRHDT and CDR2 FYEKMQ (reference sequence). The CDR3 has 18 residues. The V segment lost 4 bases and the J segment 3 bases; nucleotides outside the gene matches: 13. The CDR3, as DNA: TGTGCCAGCAGCTCTTACCCCCCGGGACAGGGATTTGGAAACACCATATATTTT. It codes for CASSSYPPGQGFGNTIYF.

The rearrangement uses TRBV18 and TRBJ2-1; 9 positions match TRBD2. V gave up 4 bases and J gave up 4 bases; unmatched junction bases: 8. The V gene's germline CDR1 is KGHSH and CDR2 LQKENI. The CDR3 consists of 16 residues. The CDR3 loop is CASSLPTSGKYNEQFF. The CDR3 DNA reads TGTGCCAGCTCACTCCCGACTAGCGGCAAGTACAATGAGCAGTTCTTC.

The CDR3 nucleotides read TGTGCCAGCAGCTTAGATCCCCAAACCCCGAGACAGGTCAAACAGCCCCAGCATTTT. Protein product: CASSLDPQTPRQVKQPQHF. The J gene is TRBJ1-5, the V gene TRBV11-3, with D tentatively TRBD1 (6 bases). The germline V gene encodes CDR1 SGHNT and CDR2 YENEEA. The CDR3 extends over 19 amino acids. V dropped 0 bases and J dropped 7 bases, with 25 bases sitting between them.

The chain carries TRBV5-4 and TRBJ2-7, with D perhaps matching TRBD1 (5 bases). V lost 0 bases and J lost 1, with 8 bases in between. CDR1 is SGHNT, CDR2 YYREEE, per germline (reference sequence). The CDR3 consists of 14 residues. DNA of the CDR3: TGTGCCAGCAGCTTGGGTCCAGGGTCCTACGAGCAGTACTTC. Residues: CASSLGPGSYEQYF.

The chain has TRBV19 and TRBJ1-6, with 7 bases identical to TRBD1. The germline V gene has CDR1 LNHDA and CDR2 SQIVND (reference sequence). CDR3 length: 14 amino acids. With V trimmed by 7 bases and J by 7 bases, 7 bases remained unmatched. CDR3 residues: CASNLQGLNSPLHF. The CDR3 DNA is TGTGCCAGTAACCTACAGGGGTTGAATTCACCCCTCCACTTT.

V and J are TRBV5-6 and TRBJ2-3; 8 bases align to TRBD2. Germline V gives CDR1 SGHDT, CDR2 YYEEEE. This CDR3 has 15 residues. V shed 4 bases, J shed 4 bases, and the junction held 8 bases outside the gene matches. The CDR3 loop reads CASSPALAGSDTQYF. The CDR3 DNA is TGTGCCAGCAGCCCCGCCCTAGCGGGTTCAGATACGCAGTATTTT.

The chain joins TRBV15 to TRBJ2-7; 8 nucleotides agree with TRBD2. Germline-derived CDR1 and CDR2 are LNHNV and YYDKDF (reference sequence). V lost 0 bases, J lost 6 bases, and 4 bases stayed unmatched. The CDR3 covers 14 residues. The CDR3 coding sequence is TGTGCCACCAGCAGAGATATAAGCGGGGGCGAGCAGTACTTC. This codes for CATSRDISGGEQYF.

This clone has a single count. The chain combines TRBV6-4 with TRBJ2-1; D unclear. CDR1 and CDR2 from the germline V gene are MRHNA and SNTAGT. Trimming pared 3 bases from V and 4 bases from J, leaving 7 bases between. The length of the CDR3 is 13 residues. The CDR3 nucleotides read TGTGCCAGCAGTGAGGGCACTTACAATGAGCAGTTCTTC. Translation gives CASSEGTYNEQFF.